This entry lists 24 T cell receptor beta chains sequenced from one sample in a study of CD8+ T cells in alopecia areata. Sequencing templates came from extracted RNA that was reverse transcribed into cDNA. TCRdb keeps only in-frame clones here, not all; method: immunoSEQ multiplex PCR. The sample comprises about 150,000 clones, about 89% of which are singletons, and roughly 16% rests with the top ten. This specimen consisted of CD8+ T cells sorted from blood, obtained at week 0. The receptors here all came from a human donor with alopecia areata.

The chain joins TRBV29-1 to TRBJ2-7, with D perhaps matching TRBD2 (6 bases). V lost 2 bases to trimming and J lost 4 bases, with 15 bases between them. This CDR3 comprises 14 residues. Germline V gives CDR1 SQVTM, CDR2 ANQGSEA. CDR3 protein: CSVESVGGRYEQYF. For the CDR3, the DNA is TGCAGCGTTGAAAGTGTCGGGGGTCGGTACGAGCAGTACTTC.

The rearrangement links TRBV7-3 to TRBJ2-1; D gene unclear. Germline CDR1 is SGHTA and CDR2 is FQGTGA. The CDR3 has 13 residues. Trimming cost V 8 bases and J 1 base, with 9 bases left between them. CDR3 protein: CASSSESYNEQFF. CDR3 in DNA: TGTGCCAGCTCCAGCGAGTCCTACAATGAGCAGTTCTTC.

The chain is built from TRBV25-1 and TRBJ2-7; either TRBD1 or TRBD2 may fit D (5 bases each). This CDR3 region has 12 residues. CDR1 MGHDK and CDR2 SYGVNS come from the germline V gene. Trimming took off 3 bases at V and 6 bases at J, with 9 bases between the two ends. CDR3 DNA: TGTGCCAGCAGTGATGGGGGTGGCGAGCAGTACTTC. Its translation: CASSDGGGEQYF.

The rearrangement joins TRBV9 to TRBJ2-7; 7 positions match TRBD1. The CDR3 has 16 residues. CDR1 and CDR2 from the germline V gene are SGDLS and YYNGEE. Germline trimming cut 3 bases from V and 2 bases from J; bases unmatched to any gene: 11. The CDR3 region is CASSGNTGTEPYEQYF. CDR3 nucleotides: TGTGCCAGCAGCGGAAATACCGGGACAGAGCCCTACGAGCAGTACTTC.

This clone occurred a few times. The genes are TRBV4-1 and TRBJ1-5; TRBD1 is a possible D gene (5 bases). The CDR3 length is 13 residues. Trimming stripped 0 bases from V and 7 bases from J, with 7 bases between. Germline CDR1 MGHRA, CDR2 YSYEKL. CDR3 sequence (DNA): TGCGCCAGCAGCCAAGAGCGGGGCCAGCCCCAGCATTTT. This gives the protein CASSQERGQPQHF.

This chain uses TRBV12-5 with TRBJ2-7; the match to TRBD1 covers 7 bases. V was clipped by 5 bases and J by 3 bases; unmatched bases: 4. Germline V lookup: CDR1 LGHNT, CDR2 FRNRAP. CDR3 length: 13 amino acids. The CDR3 DNA sequence: TGTGCTAGTGGTCACGGACAGGACTACGAGCAGTACTTC. It yields the protein CASGHGQDYEQYF.

This clone was detected a few times. This sequence joins TRBV29-1 and TRBJ2-1; 11 nucleotides line up with TRBD2. The CDR3 has 16 residues. Trimming at V came to 3 bases and at J to 4 bases, leaving 8 bases not matched to a gene. From germline, CDR1 is SQVTM and CDR2 ANQGSEA. CDR3 nucleotides: TGCAGCGTTGAGGGGCTAGCGGGAGGTGAATACAATGAGCAGTTCTTC. Its translation: CSVEGLAGGEYNEQFF.

This chain connects TRBV12-5 to TRBJ1-2; D is uncertain. V lost 6 bases to trimming and J lost 0 bases, with 11 bases between them. CDR3 length: 14 residues. Looked up from germline, CDR1 is LGHNT and CDR2 is FRNRAP. CDR3 amino acids: CASGHQIANYGYTF. The CDR3 DNA is TGTGCTAGTGGCCACCAAATAGCTAACTATGGCTACACCTTC.

V usage is TRBV19 and J usage is TRBJ1-1, with 7 bases identical to TRBD1. Germline CDR1 LNHDA, CDR2 SQIVND (reference sequence). Germline trimming cut 7 bases from V and 8 bases from J; bases unmatched to any gene: 13. The length of the CDR3 is 14 residues. CDR3 sequence reads: CASTWGRGTGEAFF. CDR3 DNA sequence: TGTGCCAGTACCTGGGGCAGGGGGACGGGGGAAGCTTTCTTT.

The chain employs TRBV7-8 and TRBJ1-4; TRBD1 aligns across 8 bases. With 5 bases clipped from V and 2 bases from J, the junction kept 4 bases outside the gene matches. Germline V gene lookup returns CDR1 SGHVS and CDR2 FQNEAQ. The CDR3 is 15 amino acids. The CDR3 sequence is CASSPRTGTNEKLFF. The DNA for the CDR3 is TGTGCCAGCAGCCCTCGGACAGGGACTAATGAAAAACTGTTTTTT.

V gene TRBV27 combines with J gene TRBJ2-3; D gene unclear. From germline, CDR1 is MNHEY and CDR2 SMNVEV (reference sequence). The CDR3 has 15 amino acids. V lost 2 bases to trimming and J lost 1 base, with 10 bases between them. DNA for the CDR3: TGTGCCAGCAGTTTAAGATTAGCTGGCACAGATACGCAGTATTTT. As protein: CASSLRLAGTDTQYF.

This chain uses TRBV27 with TRBJ2-2; maybe TRBD1 (6 bases). CDR1 and CDR2 (germline): MNHEY, SMNVEV (reference sequence). CDR3 length equals 15 residues. The V end lost 5 bases, the J end lost 2 bases, and 12 bases lay between the germline ends. The CDR3 reads CASSLGTTNTGELFF. CDR3 nucleotide sequence: TGTGCCAGCAGTCTCGGGACAACAAACACCGGGGAGCTGTTTTTT.

The CDR3 nucleotides read TGTGCCAGCAGCGTAGAACTAGCGGGAGCTGGAGAGACCCAGTACTTC. Translating gives CASSVELAGAGETQYF. The chain is built from TRBV9 and TRBJ2-5, with 11 nucleotides matching TRBD2. The junction had 5 bases not matched to a gene; V was cut back by 0 bases and J by 4 bases. The CDR3 length is 16 residues. Germline V CDR1 and CDR2: SGDLS, YYNGEE.

The CDR3 loop is CASSATGTGGREQFF. The CDR3 DNA reads as TGTGCCAGCAGCGCCACCGGGACAGGGGGCCGTGAGCAGTTCTTC. The rearrangement joins TRBV7-9 to TRBJ2-1; 12 positions match TRBD1. V dropped 5 bases and J dropped 9; count of bases not matched to a gene: 8. The V gene's germline CDR1 is SEHNR and CDR2 FQNEAQ (reference sequence). CDR3 size: 15 residues.

This rearrangement joins TRBV27 to TRBJ1-2; D is ambiguous. CDR3 size: 15 residues. Germline V lookup: CDR1 MNHEY, CDR2 SMNVEV (reference sequence). V was clipped by 3 bases and J by 6 bases, with 17 bases between them. This CDR3 is CASSLVAGSPHGYTF. The CDR3, as DNA: TGTGCCAGCAGTTTGGTAGCTGGTAGCCCGCATGGCTACACCTTC.

The chain has TRBV6-1 and TRBJ2-1; no clear D. The CDR3 has 10 residues. Per germline, CDR1 MNHNS and CDR2 SASEGT. CDR3 region: CATRSGEQFF. Written as DNA, the CDR3 is TGTGCAACCAGGTCAGGTGAGCAGTTCTTC.

The rearrangement joins TRBV6-5 to TRBJ2-7, with no clear D. V lost 3 bases, J lost 0 bases, and 6 bases lay in between. The CDR3 length is 13 residues. CDR1 MNHEY and CDR2 SVGAGI come from the germline V gene. CDR3 sequence (DNA): TGTGCCAGCAGTTATTTTCGCTCCTACGAGCAGTACTTC. Encoded protein: CASSYFRSYEQYF.

V gene TRBV29-1 combines with J gene TRBJ2-1, with D possibly matching TRBD2 (6 bases). Germline V gene sequence: CDR1 SQVTM, CDR2 ANQGSEA. The CDR3 loop spans 15 amino acids. The germline V and J ends were trimmed by 2 bases and 3 bases, with 14 bases remaining between them. CDR3 coding DNA: TGCAGCGTTGAATATCCCGGGAGCCGCTACAATGAGCAGTTCTTC. Protein sequence: CSVEYPGSRYNEQFF.

Remarks on this clone: This same CDR3 is encoded by further DNA sequences in the sample. The chain couples TRBV29-1 to TRBJ2-7; D is ambiguous. CDR3 length: 13 amino acids. Germline V gene data show CDR1 as SQVTM and CDR2 as ANQGSEA. V was cut by 3 bases and J by 2 bases, with 11 bases left in between. CDR3 in amino acids: CSVEETETYEQYF. CDR3 bases: TGCAGCGTTGAGGAAACGGAGACCTACGAGCAGTACTTC.

The chain recombines TRBV6-5 with TRBJ2-7; TRBD2 agrees at 7 bases. The CDR3 runs to 13 residues. Germline trimming cut 8 bases from V and 5 bases from J; bases unmatched to any gene: 9. Germline values: CDR1 MNHEY, CDR2 SVGAGI. Here the CDR3 reads CASGRGVLDEQYF. As DNA, the CDR3 is TGTGCCAGCGGACGGGGGGTCCTTGACGAGCAGTACTTC.

As regards this clone: Other nucleotide sequences in the sample specify the same CDR3. The gene calls are TRBV11-2 and TRBJ2-2; D is uncertain. V lost 6 bases and J lost 3, with 8 bases in between. The CDR3 has 13 amino acids. Germline values: CDR1 SGHAT, CDR2 FQNNGV. CDR3 amino acids: CASSLTYTGELFF. The CDR3 nucleotides read TGTGCCAGCAGTCTAACATACACCGGGGAGCTGTTTTTT. Supplemented by reference TRBV11-2 and TRBJ2-2, the full variable domain reads EAGVAQSPRYKIIEKRQSVAFWCNPISGHATLYWYQQILGQGPKLLIQFQNNGVVDDSQLPKDRFSAERLKGVDSTLKIQPAKLEDSAVYLCASSLTYTGELFFGEGSRLTVL.

This chain uses TRBV15 with TRBJ2-3; tentatively, D is TRBD2 (6 bases). Trimming pared 2 bases from V and 5 bases from J, leaving 11 bases between. The CDR3 has 14 amino acids. Germline CDR1 is LNHNV and CDR2 is YYDKDF (reference sequence). The CDR3 here is CATSRWGDRDTQYF. DNA for the CDR3: TGTGCCACCAGCAGATGGGGGGACCGAGATACGCAGTATTTT.

For the CDR3, the DNA is TGTGCCAGCAGTTTTGATTTGGGGGGGGCCAACGTCCTGACTTTC. It specifies CASSFDLGGANVLTF. The rearrangement uses TRBV27 and TRBJ2-6; D remains unclear. This CDR3 is built from 15 residues. Per the germline V gene, CDR1 is MNHEY and CDR2 is SMNVEV (reference sequence). Trimming cost V 3 bases and J 4 bases, with 10 bases left between them.

The gene calls are TRBV5-1 and TRBJ2-5; D is perhaps TRBD1 (6 bases). With 2 bases removed from V and 5 bases from J, the gap between germline ends came to 19 bases. Germline CDR1 is SGHRS and CDR2 is YFSETQ. The CDR3 has 16 residues. The CDR3 DNA follows: TGCGCCAGCAGCTTTTCGGCAGGGGAAGGGGAGGAGACCCAGTACTTC. Its translation: CASSFSAGEGEETQYF. The complete variable domain, with remaining parts taken from reference TRBV5-1 and TRBJ2-5, reads KAGVTQTPRYLIKTRGQQVTLSCSPISGHRSVSWYQQTPGQGLQFLFEYFSETQRNKGNFPGRFSGRQFSNSRSEMNVSTLELGDSALYLCASSFSAGEGEETQYFGPGTRLLVL.